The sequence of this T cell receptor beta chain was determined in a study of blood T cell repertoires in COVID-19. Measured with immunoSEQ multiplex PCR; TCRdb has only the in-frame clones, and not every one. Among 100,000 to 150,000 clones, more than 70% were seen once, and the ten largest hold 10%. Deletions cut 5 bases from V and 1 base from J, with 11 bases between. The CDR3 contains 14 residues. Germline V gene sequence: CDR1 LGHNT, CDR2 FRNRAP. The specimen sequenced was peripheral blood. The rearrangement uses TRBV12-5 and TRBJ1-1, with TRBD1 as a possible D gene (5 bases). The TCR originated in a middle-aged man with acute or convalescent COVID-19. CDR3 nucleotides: TGTGCTAGTGGTGGACCGCAGGGGAACACTGAAGCTTTCTTT. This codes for CASGGPQGNTEAFF.